Shown below are 21 T cell receptor beta chains from a single sample sequenced in a study of T cells after yellow fever vaccination. TCRdb fed the 5' RACE reads into MiXCR, producing one record per CDR3 protein. Found here are some 560,000 distinct CDR3 sequences, 17% of them singletons; the top ten hold roughly 17%. This specimen consisted of PBMCs, obtained 5 to 6 days after the first yellow fever vaccination. These TCRs come from a man in his late teens or twenties who received the YFV17D yellow fever vaccine.

The sample holds a few counts of this clonotype. This chain connects TRBV7-6 to TRBJ1-4, with TRBD1 as a possible D gene (5 bases). Germline lookup yields CDR1 SGHVS and CDR2 FNYEAQ. The CDR3 runs 11 residues. V gave up 11 bases and J gave up 10 bases, with 14 bases separating them. DNA for the CDR3: TGTGCCTTCGGGGGGGAGGGAAAACTGTTTTTT. Encoded protein: CAFGGEGKLFF.

A note on this clonotype: Possible read error: a much larger clone is one base away. The J gene is TRBJ2-3, the V gene TRBV20-1, with 11 nucleotides matching TRBD2. The germline gives CDR1 DFQATT, CDR2 SNEGSKA (reference sequence). The CDR3 spans 16 residues. Here the CDR3 reads CCAMESSGGTTDTQYF. DNA of the CDR3: TGCTGTGCAATGGAATCTAGCGGGGGGACCACAGATACGCAGTATTTT.

A few counts support this clonotype. The chain has TRBV7-2 and TRBJ2-1, with 8 bases aligning to TRBD2. Germline V CDR1 and CDR2: SGHTA, FQGNSA. This CDR3 spans 18 amino acids. J lost 0 bases, V lost 0 bases, and 7 bases had no gene match. Written as DNA, the CDR3 is TGTGCCAGCAGCTTAGCGCTACTAGCGGACTCCTCCTACAATGAGCAGTTCTTC. This codes for CASSLALLADSSYNEQFF.

This chain's CDR3 is CASSFQAVGELFF. The CDR3 DNA follows: TGTGCCAGCAGCTTTCAAGCTGTCGGGGAGCTGTTTTTT. The chain recombines TRBV7-6 with TRBJ2-2; no definite D call. The germline V gene has CDR1 SGHVS and CDR2 FNYEAQ. The CDR3 totals 13 residues. V was clipped by 3 bases and J by 7 bases, with 9 bases between them.

This clonotype came up a few times. V gene TRBV25-1 combines with J gene TRBJ2-6; D might be TRBD2 (6 bases). This CDR3 is built from 15 residues. The V end was cut by 5 bases, the J end by 2 bases, with 10 bases between. Per germline, CDR1 MGHDK and CDR2 SYGVNS. The CDR3 region is CASSRRGTGANVLTF. The CDR3 DNA sequence: TGTGCCAGCAGTAGGAGGGGAACTGGGGCCAACGTCCTGACTTTC.

The chain has TRBV29-1 and TRBJ1-1; D remains unclear. CDR1 is SQVTM, CDR2 ANQGSEA, per germline. The CDR3 extends over 13 amino acids. V lost 4 bases and J lost 8, with 17 bases in between. The CDR3 DNA is TGCAGCGTTGGGCATCCAAAAAGATTAGAAGCTTTCTTT. This translates into CSVGHPKRLEAFF.

This clonotype has more than one count but fewer than ten. V is TRBV7-8 and J is TRBJ2-1; tentatively, D is TRBD1 (6 bases). The V gene's germline CDR1 is SGHVS and CDR2 FQNEAQ. This CDR3 comprises 14 residues. V lost 2 bases and J 5 bases, leaving 10 bases between the germline ends. CDR3 sequence reads: CASSLQGTHNEQFF. CDR3 nucleotides: TGTGCCAGCAGCTTACAGGGGACGCACAATGAGCAGTTCTTC.

The chain has TRBV15 and TRBJ2-1; 10 bases are shared with TRBD1. Unmatched junction bases numbered 4, after V lost 3 bases and J lost 2 bases. Germline CDR1 is LNHNV and CDR2 is YYDKDF (reference sequence). The CDR3 extends over 16 amino acids. The CDR3: CATSRAGTGAYNEQFF. The CDR3, as DNA: TGTGCCACCAGCAGGGCCGGGACAGGGGCCTACAATGAGCAGTTCTTC.

Notes on this clonotype: A read error may explain this, as a much larger clone is one base away. The genes are TRBV15 and TRBJ2-1; 15 bases agree with TRBD2. The germline V gene has CDR1 LNHNV and CDR2 YYDKDF (reference sequence). This CDR3 has 16 amino acids. CDR3 in amino acids: CSTSRGLAGGPNEQFF. The CDR3 DNA reads TGTTCCACCAGCAGGGGACTAGCGGGGGGACCTAATGAGCAGTTCTTC.

This chain links TRBV7-2 with TRBJ1-1; the D is unclear. From germline, CDR1 is SGHTA and CDR2 FQGNSA. The CDR3 has 16 residues. Trimming shortened V by 5 bases and J by 0 bases, and 16 bases separated the two germline ends. In DNA, the CDR3 is TGTGCCAGCAGCCATGCGGCTTGGGGTATGAACACTGAAGCTTTCTTT. As protein: CASSHAAWGMNTEAFF. Full variable domain (remainder filled in from reference TRBV7-2 and TRBJ1-1): GAGVSQSPSNKVTEKGKDVELRCDPISGHTALYWYRQSLGQGLEFLIYFQGNSAPDKSGLPSDRFSAERTGGSVSTLTIQRTQQEDSAVYLCASSHAAWGMNTEAFFGQGTRLTVV.

This clonotype was seen a handful of times. The DNA for the CDR3 is TGTGCCAGCAGCCTGCAGTTGAGCGGGAGTACCTACAATGAGCAGTTCTTC. Its translation: CASSLQLSGSTYNEQFF. The chain couples TRBV5-6 to TRBJ2-1; 8 bases line up with TRBD2. J gave up 2 bases and V 4 bases, and 11 bases lay outside the gene matches. The V gene's germline CDR1 is SGHDT and CDR2 YYEEEE. The CDR3 runs to 17 residues.

This clonotype was observed a handful of times. V and J are TRBV7-8 and TRBJ2-1; D is perhaps TRBD1 (6 bases). Trimming cost V 8 bases and J 5 bases, with 13 bases left between them. This CDR3 is built from 13 residues. Germline V lookup: CDR1 SGHVS, CDR2 FQNEAQ. The CDR3 spells CASRTEVNNEQFF. DNA of the CDR3: TGTGCCAGCCGGACAGAAGTAAACAATGAGCAGTTCTTC.

In its sample, this clonotype was seen a few times. This chain links TRBV4-2 with TRBJ2-3, with 7 bases aligning to TRBD2. Germline V gene sequence: CDR1 LGHNA, CDR2 YNFKEQ. V trimming: 0 bases; J trimming: 4 bases; junction bases outside the gene matches: 10. The CDR3 covers 17 residues. The CDR3 loop is CASSQDPASGLPDTQYF. CDR3 DNA: TGTGCCAGCAGCCAAGACCCGGCTAGCGGTCTTCCAGATACGCAGTATTTT.

The CDR3 DNA follows: TGTGCCAGCAGTTTCCGCGACAGGGCCCATCAGCCCCAGCATTTT. This encodes CASSFRDRAHQPQHF. The chain carries TRBV27 and TRBJ1-5; 7 bases map to TRBD1. Germline CDR1 is MNHEY and CDR2 is SMNVEV (reference sequence). V was pared by 3 bases and J by 5 bases, with 7 bases of the junction left unmatched. This CDR3 has 15 residues.

The sample holds a few counts of this clonotype. The gene calls are TRBV4-3 and TRBJ2-7; 7 bases fit TRBD1. Trimming took 4 bases from V and 0 from J; bases not matched to a gene: 3. Germline V gene sequence: CDR1 LGHNA, CDR2 YSLEER. There are 14 residues in the CDR3. The chain's CDR3 is CASSPGGHSYEQYV. In nucleotides, the CDR3 is TGCGCCAGCAGCCCAGGGGGACACTCCTACGAGCAGTACGTC.

DNA for the CDR3: TGTGCCAGCAGCACCTCGAGGGGAGACAGTGAGCAGTTCTTC. Amino acids: CASSTSRGDSEQFF. This chain links TRBV9 with TRBJ2-1, with D perhaps assigned TRBD1 or TRBD2 (5 bases each). V lost 4 bases and J lost 9, with 17 bases in between. This CDR3 has 14 amino acids. Germline-derived CDR1 and CDR2 are SGDLS and YYNGEE.

This chain connects TRBV27 to TRBJ2-7, with 11 bases aligning to TRBD2. With V trimmed by 3 bases and J by 3 bases, 4 bases remained unmatched. Germline assignment: CDR1 MNHEY and CDR2 SMNVEV (reference sequence). The CDR3 extends over 15 amino acids. CDR3 region: CASSLKGTSGYEQYV. The DNA for the CDR3 is TGTGCCAGCAGTTTGAAGGGGACTAGCGGCTACGAGCAGTACGTC.

This clonotype was counted only a few times. The chain is built from TRBV10-3 and TRBJ1-1; 9 bases are a match to TRBD1. Germline CDR1 ENHRY, CDR2 SYGVKD. J was trimmed by 4 bases and V by 3 bases; bases with no gene match: 6. The CDR3 contains 15 residues. The CDR3 sequence is CAISEGQGRSTEAFF. Written as DNA, the CDR3 is TGTGCCATCAGTGAAGGACAGGGGCGGAGCACTGAAGCTTTCTTT.

CDR3 region: CASSSGSSDGYTF. The CDR3, as DNA: TGCGCCAGCTCATCAGGGAGCTCGGATGGCTACACCTTC. The chain employs TRBV5-1 and TRBJ1-2, with D tentatively TRBD1 (5 bases). The CDR3 consists of 13 residues. V shed 7 bases and J shed 6 bases, with 16 bases lying between them. Germline V lookup: CDR1 SGHRS, CDR2 YFSETQ. Based on the CDR3 plus reference TRBV5-1 and TRBJ1-2, the full variable domain is KAGVTQTPRYLIKTRGQQVTLSCSPISGHRSVSWYQQTPGQGLQFLFEYFSETQRNKGNFPGRFSGRQFSNSRSEMNVSTLELGDSALYLCASSSGSSDGYTFGSGTRLTVV.

The chain carries TRBV12-3 or TRBV12-4 and TRBJ1-2; possible D gene TRBD1, 5 bases. Trimming cost V 3 bases and J 4 bases, with 15 bases left between them. This CDR3 is 15 amino acids long. The CDR3 nucleotides read TGTGCCAGCAGTTTTAGTATCACTACAGGCTATGGCTACACCTTC. Protein sequence: CASSFSITTGYGYTF.

V usage is TRBV11-2 and J usage is TRBJ1-2; D may be TRBD1 (5 bases). Per the germline V gene, CDR1 is SGHAT and CDR2 is FQNNGV. V gave up 3 bases and J gave up 7 bases, with 12 bases separating them. The CDR3 is 13 amino acids. DNA for the CDR3: TGTGCCAGCAGCTTCAGGGTAGAAGGTGGCTACACCTTC. As protein: CASSFRVEGGYTF.